This T cell receptor beta chain originates from a study of T-cell reconstitution after alpha-beta-depleted transplantation in children. Losses at the gene ends were 5 bases for V and 5 bases for J; bases not matched to a gene: 5. This CDR3 has 14 residues. The TCRbeta library was prepared with unique molecular identifiers. TCRdb processed the PCR reads anew with MiXCR; each CDR3 protein has one entry. The sample has fewer than 120,000 distinct CDR3 sequences, 9% to 12% seen once. This clonotype was detected ten times or more. The V gene is TRBV12-3 or TRBV12-4, the J gene TRBJ2-2, with TRBD1 identical over 7 bases. This clonotype was obtained from a human donor who donated a stem cell graft to a child with acute lymphoblastic leukemia. The source material was PBMCs from the stem cell graft donor, sampled from the stem cell graft. CDR3 bases: TGTGCCAGCAGTCGACAGGGTGGGACCGGGGAGCTGTTTTTT. It codes for CASSRQGGTGELFF.